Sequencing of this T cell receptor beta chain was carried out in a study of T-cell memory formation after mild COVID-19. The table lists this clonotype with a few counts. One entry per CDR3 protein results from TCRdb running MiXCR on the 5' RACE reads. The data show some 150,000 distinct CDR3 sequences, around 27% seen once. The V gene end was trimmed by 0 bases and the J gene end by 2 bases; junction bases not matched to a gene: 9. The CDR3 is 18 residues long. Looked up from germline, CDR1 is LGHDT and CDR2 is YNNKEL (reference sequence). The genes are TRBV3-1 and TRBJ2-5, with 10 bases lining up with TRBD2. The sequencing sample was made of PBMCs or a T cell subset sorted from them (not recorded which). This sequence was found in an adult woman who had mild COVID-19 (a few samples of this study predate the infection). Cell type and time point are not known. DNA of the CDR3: TGTGCCAGCAGCCAAGAAGGGTCTAGCGGGAGAGAACAAGAGACCCAGTACTTC. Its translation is CASSQEGSSGREQETQYF.